This is a list of T cell receptor beta chains from one sample in a study of long-term antiretroviral therapy in people with HIV. Assay: immunoSEQ multiplex PCR; the TCRdb copy retains only in-frame clones and omits some. The data contain some 28,000 clones, 80% of them singletons. Sequenced here: unsorted PBMCs, sampled 0.3 years after starting antiretroviral therapy. The receptors derive from a man aged 35 to 55 with HIV. CDR3s include the opening cysteine and the closing phenylalanine or tryptophan. Fields, in order: V gene, D gene, clone size, J gene, CDR3 DNA, CDR3 protein. The D gene is left open where the match is weak. For some rows the clone size is stated as once, few or many, or as a class when expanded; others skip it.

TRBV9	TRBD1	-	TRBJ2-7	TGTGCCAGCAGCGGACGGACAGGACCCGAGCAGTACTTC	CASSGRTGPEQYF
TRBV7-3	-	-	TRBJ2-1	TGTGCCAGCAGCTCCCTGGGGTCCGGGAATGAGCAGTTCTTC	CASSSLGSGNEQFF
TRBV6-5	-	-	TRBJ2-7	TGTGCCAGCAGTTACAGACGGACGGGCGAGCAGTACTTC	CASSYRRTGEQYF
TRBV30	TRBD1	-	TRBJ2-5	TGTGCCTGGAGCCCCGGACAGGGGTTGGGCGGAGAGACCCAGTACTTC	CAWSPGQGLGGETQYF
TRBV27	-	few	TRBJ2-7	TGTGCCAGCAGTTTATCCTTGGGCACGACGCAGTACTTC	CASSLSLGTTQYF
TRBV6-5	TRBD2	-	TRBJ2-3	TGTGCCAGCAGTCAGCGGGCGGGGGCAGATACGCAGTATTTT	CASSQRAGADTQYF
TRBV19	TRBD1	-	TRBJ2-7	TGTGCCAGTAGTGGGACAGGGCTCTCCTACGAGCAGTACTTC	CASSGTGLSYEQYF
TRBV4-3	TRBD1	-	TRBJ2-7	TGCGCCAGCAGCTCATGGCAGGGGGCGCAGGGTGAGCAGTACTTC	CASSSWQGAQGEQYF
TRBV7-9	TRBD1	-	TRBJ2-3	TGTGCCAGCAGCTCAGCCGGACAGGGGGCAACAGATACGCAGTATTTT	CASSSAGQGATDTQYF
TRBV7-9	-	-	TRBJ2-5	TGTGCCAGCAGCTTAAAGTACGTAGGCCAAGAGACCCAGTACTTC	CASSLKYVGQETQYF
TRBV28	-	-	TRBJ2-5	TGTGCCAGCAGTAGTGCTCTAGAGACGTATCAAGAGACCCAGTACTTC	CASSSALETYQETQYF
TRBV10-3	-	few	TRBJ2-3	TGTGCCATACTCTCGGGGCCTATCCAGTATTTT	CAILSGPIQYF
TRBV13	-	-	TRBJ2-7	TGTGCCAGCAGCTTCCAATCCTACGAGCAGTACTTC	CASSFQSYEQYF
TRBV19	-	-	TRBJ2-4	TGTGCCAGTAGTTCCGGGACGTCGTTAGCCAAAAACATTCAGTACTTC	CASSSGTSLAKNIQYF
TRBV19	-	-	TRBJ1-2	TGTGCCAGTACCCTTATCGGCAGGGCGGCTGGCTACACCTTC	CASTLIGRAAGYTF
TRBV7-2	-	-	TRBJ2-2	TGTGCCAGCAGCCCTTTCACAAACACCGGGGAGCTGTTTTTT	CASSPFTNTGELFF
TRBV29-1	TRBD1	-	TRBJ1-2	TGCAGCGCTAGCACAGGGACAGGCGGTGGTGGCTACACCTTC	CSASTGTGGGGYTF
TRBV18	-	-	TRBJ1-2	TGTGCCAGCTCACCAGCCGGCCAGGGTCGGGGATCTAACTATGGCTACACCTTC	CASSPAGQGRGSNYGYTF
TRBV5-4	-	-	TRBJ2-2	TGTGCCAGCAGCTTGGTTCACACCGGGGAGCTGTTTTTT	CASSLVHTGELFF
TRBV19	-	-	TRBJ2-3	TGTGCCAGTACCGGACTTAGCACAGATACGCAGTATTTT	CASTGLSTDTQYF
TRBV18	-	-	TRBJ2-7	TGTGCCAGCTCACGAGACAGTGCCGGGTTTGCCTACGAGCAGTACTTC	CASSRDSAGFAYEQYF
TRBV4-3	-	once	TRBJ2-5	TGCGCCAGCAGCCAAGAAAAGTCGCGCGGTCAGACCCAGTACTTC	CASSQEKSRGQTQYF
TRBV9	-	few	TRBJ1-6	TGTGCCAGCAGCGTAGGCGGGGTTGGGAATTCACCCCTCCACTTT	CASSVGGVGNSPLHF
TRBV10-3	-	-	TRBJ2-7	TGTGCCATCAGTGAGTCCGCCAGGGGCTCCTACGAGCAGTACTTC	CAISESARGSYEQYF
TRBV7-9	-	-	TRBJ2-1	TGTGCCAGCAGGTTCCGGGATTCCAATGAGCAGTTCTTC	CASRFRDSNEQFF
TRBV7-9	-	-	TRBJ2-5	TGTGCCAGCAGCCGCGAGGGGACCCAGTACTTC	CASSREGTQYF
TRBV9	-	-	TRBJ2-6	TGTGCCAGCAGCGCAGGGAGTTACCCCTCTGGGGCCAACGTCCTGACTTTC	CASSAGSYPSGANVLTF
TRBV6-1	-	-	TRBJ2-7	TGTGCCAGCAGTGAACTGGGACAAACGGGCGAGCAGTACTTC	CASSELGQTGEQYF
TRBV11-3	-	-	TRBJ2-2	TGTGCCAGCAGCTGGGGAGGGAACACCGGGGAGCTGTTTTTT	CASSWGGNTGELFF
TRBV28	TRBD1	once	TRBJ1-2	TGTGCCAGCAGGTTACAGGGGGCCAGGGGTGGCTACACCTTC	CASRLQGARGGYTF
TRBV6-1	-	-	TRBJ1-1	TGTGCCAGCATTAGGAACACTGAAGCTTTCTTT	CASIRNTEAFF
TRBV5-1	-	-	TRBJ2-2	TGCGCCAGCAGCTTCCTACAAATGAACACCGGGGAGCTGTTTTTT	CASSFLQMNTGELFF
TRBV6-5	-	once	TRBJ2-7	TGTGCCAGCAGTTACGGGGCCACGTACTTC	CASSYGATYF
TRBV4-2	-	-	TRBJ1-3	TGTGCCAGCAGCCAAGACAGGCTCTCTGGAAACACCATATATTTT	CASSQDRLSGNTIYF
TRBV5-5	-	-	TRBJ1-1	TGTGCCAGCAACTTGGAGGTGGCTCTGGGTTCAGCTTTCTTT	CASNLEVALGSAFF
TRBV5-4	-	-	TRBJ2-1	TGTGCCAGCAGATCCGGGACATCCCCCAGCTCCTACAATGAGCAGTTCTTC	CASRSGTSPSSYNEQFF
TRBV5-4	-	-	TRBJ2-2	TGTGCCAGCAGCTTGGGAAAACAGAACACCGGGGAGCTGTTTTTT	CASSLGKQNTGELFF
TRBV11-3	-	-	TRBJ2-2	TGTGCCAGCAGCTTAGATGGGGACGGGGAGCTGTTTTTT	CASSLDGDGELFF
TRBV5-1	-	few	TRBJ1-2	TGCGCCAGCAGCTTGGACGGTGGCTACACCTTC	CASSLDGGYTF
TRBV6-5	TRBD1	-	TRBJ2-7	TGTGCCAGCAGTTTTCTACAGGGGCGTTCAACCTACGAGCAGTACTTC	CASSFLQGRSTYEQYF
TRBV29-1	TRBD1	-	TRBJ2-5	TGCAGCGTTTTCCCGACAGGGGAGACCCAGTACTTC	CSVFPTGETQYF
TRBV4-3	TRBD2	-	TRBJ2-2	TGCGCCAGCAGCCAAGCAAGCGGGGGGGCCCGGGACACCGGGGAGCTGTTTTTT	CASSQASGGARDTGELFF
TRBV7-6	-	-	TRBJ1-2	TGTGCCAGCAGCCAAGACAGTAGCCGTCTCTATGGCTACACCTTC	CASSQDSSRLYGYTF
TRBV5-4	-	-	TRBJ2-3	TGTGCCAGCAGCCCCGCGGGAAAAAGAATAGATACGCAGTATTTT	CASSPAGKRIDTQYF
TRBV27	TRBD2	-	TRBJ2-7	TGTGCCAGCAGTTTTCTGGCGGGAGGGCCTACCTACGAGCAGTACTTC	CASSFLAGGPTYEQYF
TRBV4-2	-	-	TRBJ1-2	TGTGCCAGCAGCCAACGTACAGGGAGGGATGGCTACACCTTC	CASSQRTGRDGYTF
TRBV4-3	-	-	TRBJ2-7	TGCGCCAGCAGACGGGACACTCTCTCCTACGAGCAGTACTTC	CASRRDTLSYEQYF
TRBV27	-	-	TRBJ2-7	TGTGCCAGCACAGGCGGAACCCCCTACGAGCAGTACTTC	CASTGGTPYEQYF
TRBV29-1	-	-	TRBJ1-3	TGCAGCGTATGGAGCTCTGGAAACACCATATATTTT	CSVWSSGNTIYF
TRBV2	-	-	TRBJ1-2	TGTGCCAGCAGCGGGACACCCGGAGCTAACTATGGCTACACCTTC	CASSGTPGANYGYTF